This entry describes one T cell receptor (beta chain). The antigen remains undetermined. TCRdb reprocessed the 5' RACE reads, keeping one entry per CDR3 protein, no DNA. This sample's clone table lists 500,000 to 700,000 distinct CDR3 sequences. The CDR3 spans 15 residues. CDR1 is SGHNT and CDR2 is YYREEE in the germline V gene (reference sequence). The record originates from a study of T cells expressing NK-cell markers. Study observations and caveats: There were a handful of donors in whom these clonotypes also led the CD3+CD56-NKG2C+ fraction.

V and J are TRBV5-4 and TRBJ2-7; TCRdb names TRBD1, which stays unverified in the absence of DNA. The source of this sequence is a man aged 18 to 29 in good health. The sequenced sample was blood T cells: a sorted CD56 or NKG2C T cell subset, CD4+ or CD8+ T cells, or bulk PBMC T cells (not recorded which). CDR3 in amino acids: CASGLSRGHSYEQYF.